Reported below is one T cell receptor beta chain. The data are from a study of blood T cell repertoires in COVID-19. Study summary: PBMCs, B-cell-depleted T cells, or T cells provided the cDNA or gDNA that made up the material.

Germline V gene sequence: CDR1 SGDLS, CDR2 YYNGEE. CDR3 size: 15 residues. The V end was cut by 4 bases, the J end by 2 bases, with 15 bases between. Authors' analysis steps: Cell counts per sample came from amplifying reference gene primers. Generated by immunoSEQ multiplex PCR, the TCRdb table keeps only in-frame clones and is missing some. The V and J calls and clone size come from that table; D and trimming were worked out from the DNA. Found here are about 24,000 clones, about 89% of them singletons; the top ten hold roughly 4.7%. The sequencing input was peripheral blood. V usage is TRBV9 and J usage is TRBJ1-2; D is unclear. The source is a man aged 50-60 years with active COVID-19. The CDR3 spells CASSPPGNLNYGYTF. The DNA for the CDR3 is TGTGCCAGCAGCCCACCGGGAAATTTAAACTATGGCTACACCTTC. The full variable domain, in which reference TRBV9 and TRBJ1-2 provide the parts outside the CDR3, is DSGVTQTPKHLITATGQRVTLRCSPRSGDLSVYWYQQSLDQGLQFLIQYYNGEERAKGNILERFSAQQFPDLHSELNLSSLELGDSALYFCASSPPGNLNYGYTFGSGTRLTVV.